This TCR beta chain is from a study of shared clonotypes between healthy human individuals. The DNA input per sorted-subset replicate PCR was roughly 0.2 ug, corresponding to 25,000 to 35,000 T cell genomes. Original processing methods: Junction-only sequences without quality scores were provided by ImmunoSEQ, so filtering was different. Profiling relied on immunoSEQ multiplex PCR, and the TCRdb table lists in-frame clones only, not all of them. D and trimming were read from the DNA, whereas the V and J calls and clone size are those reported in that table. Altogether fewer than 130,000 clones are present, around 71% being singletons, with the ten largest covering about 25%. The trim removed 5 bases at V and 3 bases at J, leaving 10 bases unmatched. The germline gives CDR1 SGHAT, CDR2 FQNNGV. The CDR3 is 15 amino acids.

J is TRBJ2-7 and V is TRBV11-2; 7 positions agree with TRBD1. The material sequenced was memory CD8+ T cells sorted from blood. Subset noted: CD45RO+ cells pooled with CCR7-negative TemRA cells. The receptor was isolated from a woman aged 30 to 39 in good health. In DNA form, the CDR3 reads TGTGCCAGCAGCCTACACCCGGGACAGCTCTACGAGCAGTACTTC. Encoded protein: CASSLHPGQLYEQYF.